The clone carrying this T cell receptor beta chain was counted ten times or more. No antigen is known for it. This specimen comes from a study of T cells after yellow fever vaccination. Looking at the study overall: SMART-Seq v4 Ultra Low Input handled preparation of low-cell-number fractions.

Study-wide points: Subsequent to the booster, the majority of primary-vaccination clones reappeared (around 96% CD4, 85% to 90% CD8). Researchers noted that a small share of clonotypes showed up in both CD4 and CD8 compartments.

The CDR3 covers 13 residues. Trimming removed 0 bases from V and 8 bases from J, with 10 bases in between. Germline V gene sequence: CDR1 LGHNA, CDR2 YNFKEQ. In making TCR cDNA, 5'RACE template switching added a universal primer site and UMIs to it. TCRdb re-derived calls from the 5' RACE reads in MiXCR, one entry per CDR3 protein. The sample shows hundreds of thousands of distinct CDR3 sequences, around 3.6% of them seen only once. This sample comprised PBMCs, obtained on the day of the yellow fever booster vaccination. This chain uses TRBV4-2 with TRBJ1-1; D gene ambiguous. The clonotype originates from a man aged 18 to 30 who received the YFV17D yellow fever vaccine. This CDR3 reads CASSQDPRIEAFF. CDR3 nucleotides: TGTGCCAGCAGCCAAGATCCGCGGATCGAAGCTTTCTTT.